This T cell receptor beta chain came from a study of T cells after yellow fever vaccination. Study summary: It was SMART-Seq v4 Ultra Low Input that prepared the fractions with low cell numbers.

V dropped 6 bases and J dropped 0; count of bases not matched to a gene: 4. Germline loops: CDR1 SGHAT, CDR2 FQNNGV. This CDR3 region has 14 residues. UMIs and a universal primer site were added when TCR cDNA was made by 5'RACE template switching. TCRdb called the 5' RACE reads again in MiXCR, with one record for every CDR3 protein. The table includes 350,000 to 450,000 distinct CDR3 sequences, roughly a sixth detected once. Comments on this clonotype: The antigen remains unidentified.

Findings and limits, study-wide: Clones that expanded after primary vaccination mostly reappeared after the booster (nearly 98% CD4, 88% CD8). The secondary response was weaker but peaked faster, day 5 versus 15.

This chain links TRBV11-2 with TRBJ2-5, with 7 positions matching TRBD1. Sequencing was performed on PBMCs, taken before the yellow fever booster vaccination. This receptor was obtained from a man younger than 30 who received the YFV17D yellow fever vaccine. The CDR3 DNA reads TGTGCCAGCAGACCGGGACAGTACCAAGAGACCCAGTACTTC. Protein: CASRPGQYQETQYF.